Following are 9 T cell receptor beta chains from one sample sequenced in a study of blood T cells in healthy people across ages. A second PCR, run for about 7 to 11 cycles, used a sample-barcoded 5' primer plus a J-beta primer mix. TCRdb recomputed calls from the 5' RACE reads with MiXCR, one row per CDR3 protein. The sample holds fewer than 950,000 distinct CDR3 sequences, about 53% seen once. Sample: blood. The receptors come from a man older than 75 in good health.

Here the CDR3 DNA reads TGTGCCACCAGCCCCAGGGAGGATTCCTACGAGCAGTACTTC. As protein: CATSPREDSYEQYF. The genes are TRBV15 and TRBJ2-7; the D gene is possibly TRBD2 (6 bases). Per the germline V gene, CDR1 is LNHNV and CDR2 is YYDKDF (reference sequence). The CDR3 sequence is 14 residues long. Trimming removed 5 bases from V and 1 base from J, with 12 bases in between.

This clonotype was recorded a few times. This chain links TRBV29-1 with TRBJ1-1; TRBD1 agrees at 9 bases. This CDR3 contains 14 residues. CDR1 is SQVTM, CDR2 ANQGSEA, per germline. V lost 4 bases to trimming and J lost 6 bases; unmatched junction nucleotides: 9. The CDR3 nucleotides are TGCAGCGTTGGCGAACAGGGGGCTTTTGCTGAAGCTTTCTTT. Its translation: CSVGEQGAFAEAFF.

In its sample, this clonotype was seen a few times. The chain couples TRBV27 to TRBJ1-5; 10 positions agree with TRBD1. The V gene's germline CDR1 is MNHEY and CDR2 SMNVEV (reference sequence). There are 15 residues in the CDR3. The V gene end was trimmed by 5 bases and the J gene end by 4 bases; junction bases not matched to a gene: 5. CDR3 DNA: TGTGCCAGCAGTCCCGACAGGGGGCTAAATCAGCCCCAGCATTTT. As protein: CASSPDRGLNQPQHF.

This clonotype has only a few counts. The rearrangement links TRBV7-9 to TRBJ2-5; maybe TRBD1 (5 bases). The CDR3 contains 16 residues. Germline loops: CDR1 SEHNR, CDR2 FQNEAQ (reference sequence). Deletions cut 4 bases from V and 2 bases from J, with 17 bases between. The CDR3 nucleotides are TGTGCCAGCAGCTCGAAACGCCAGGGAACTCAAGAGACCCAGTACTTC. Its protein is CASSSKRQGTQETQYF.

The chain recombines TRBV28 with TRBJ1-2; 9 bases match TRBD1. From germline, CDR1 is MDHEN and CDR2 SYDVKM. The CDR3 extends over 15 amino acids. V gave up 4 bases and J gave up 5 bases; unmatched junction bases: 8. The CDR3 coding sequence is TGTGCCAGCAGTTCCTACAGGGGGCAGTTTTATGGCTACACCTTC. Translation: CASSSYRGQFYGYTF.

Comments on this clonotype: One junction end disagrees with the germline gene, perhaps due to a read error. V and J are TRBV29-1 and TRBJ2-1, with no clear D. The length of the CDR3 is 10 residues. Germline assignment: CDR1 SQVTM and CDR2 ANQGSEA. CDR3 protein: CSGPGNERFF. CDR3 sequence (DNA): TGCAGCGGACCGGGCAATGAGCGGTTCTTC.

This sequence joins TRBV5-6 and TRBJ2-2; no firm D call. Looked up from germline, CDR1 is SGHDT and CDR2 is YYEEEE. This CDR3 region has 15 residues. V was trimmed by 1 base and J by 0 bases, leaving 7 bases between them. The CDR3 here is CASSLNPANTGELFF. The DNA of the CDR3 is TGTGCCAGCAGCTTGAATCCGGCGAACACCGGGGAGCTGTTTTTT.

The chain joins TRBV7-9 to TRBJ1-5; TRBD1 matches 7 bases. This CDR3 has 13 amino acids. Trimming took 5 bases from V and 6 from J; bases not matched to a gene: 4. Germline V lookup: CDR1 SEHNR, CDR2 FQNEAQ (reference sequence). In DNA form, the CDR3 reads TGTGCCAGCAGCCCGGACAGGCTTCAGCCCCAGCATTTT. Protein product: CASSPDRLQPQHF.

This clonotype was found a few times. This chain links TRBV5-1 with TRBJ2-4; weak D call: TRBD2 (5 bases). This CDR3 spans 16 amino acids. Germline CDR1 is SGHRS and CDR2 is YFSETQ. V was pared by 4 bases and J by 13 bases, with 27 bases between. The chain's CDR3 is CASSAGSRQPTTGQYF. For the CDR3, the DNA is TGCGCCAGCAGCGCTGGGTCCAGACAACCTACTACGGGGCAGTACTTC.